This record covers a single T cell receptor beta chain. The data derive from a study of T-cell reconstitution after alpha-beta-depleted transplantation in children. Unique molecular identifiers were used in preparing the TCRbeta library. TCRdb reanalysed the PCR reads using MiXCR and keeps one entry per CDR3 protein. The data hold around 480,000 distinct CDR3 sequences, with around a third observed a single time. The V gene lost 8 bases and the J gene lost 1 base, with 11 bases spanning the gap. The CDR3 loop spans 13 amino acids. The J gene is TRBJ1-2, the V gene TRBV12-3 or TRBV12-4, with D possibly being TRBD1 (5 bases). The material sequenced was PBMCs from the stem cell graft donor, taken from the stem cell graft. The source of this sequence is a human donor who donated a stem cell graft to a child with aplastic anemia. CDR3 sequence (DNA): TGTGCCAGCGCGAATCAGGGTAACTATGGCTACACCTTC. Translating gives CASANQGNYGYTF.